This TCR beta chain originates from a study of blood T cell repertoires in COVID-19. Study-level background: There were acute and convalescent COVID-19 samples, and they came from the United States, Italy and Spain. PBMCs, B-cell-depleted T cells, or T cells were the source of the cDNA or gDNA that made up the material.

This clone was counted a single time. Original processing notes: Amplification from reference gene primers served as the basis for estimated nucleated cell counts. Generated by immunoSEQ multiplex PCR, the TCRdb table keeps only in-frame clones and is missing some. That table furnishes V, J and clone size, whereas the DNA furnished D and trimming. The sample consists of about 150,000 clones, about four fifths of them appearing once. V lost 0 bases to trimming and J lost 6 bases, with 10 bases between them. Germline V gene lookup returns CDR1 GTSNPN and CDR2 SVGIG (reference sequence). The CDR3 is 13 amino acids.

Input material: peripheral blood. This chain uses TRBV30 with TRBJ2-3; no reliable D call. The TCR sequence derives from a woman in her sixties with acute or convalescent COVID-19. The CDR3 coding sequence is TGTGCCTGGAGTGTACTACTGCAGGATACGCAGTATTTT. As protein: CAWSVLLQDTQYF.